Presented here are 26 T cell receptor beta chains from one specimen sequenced in a study of blood T cell repertoires in COVID-19. The table came from immunoSEQ multiplex PCR; TCRdb's copy has only in-frame clones and leaves some out. The sample has 100,000 to 150,000 clones; around 89% are singletons. Sequencing was done on a sample of peripheral blood. These receptors were collected from a man aged 60-69 years with COVID-19, enrolled during active disease.

The chain employs TRBV7-2 and TRBJ1-4; no clear D gene. Trimming took 5 bases from V and 8 from J, leaving 15 bases between them. The germline V gene encodes CDR1 SGHTA and CDR2 FQGNSA. This CDR3 has 14 residues. The CDR3 spells CASSRLASGEKLFF. DNA of the CDR3: TGTGCCAGCAGCCGGCTGGCATCGGGGGAAAAACTGTTTTTT.

V and J are TRBV11-2 and TRBJ1-3; the match to TRBD1 covers 7 bases. Germline loops: CDR1 SGHAT, CDR2 FQNNGV. The CDR3 spans 16 residues. V was pared by 5 bases and J by 4 bases, with 11 bases of the junction left unmatched. CDR3: CASSGPRGNSGNTIYF. In DNA, the CDR3 is TGTGCCAGCAGCGGACCCAGGGGGAACTCGGGAAACACCATATATTTT.

As concerns this clone: One end of the junction fails to match germline, which may point to a read error. This chain connects TRBV10-2 to TRBJ1-1; D may be TRBD1 (5 bases). This CDR3 region has 14 residues. Looked up from germline, CDR1 is WSHSY and CDR2 is SAAADI. The CDR3, as DNA: TGCGCCAGCAGTGAGGGCGGGACCGACACAGAAGCTTTCTTT. It encodes CASSEGGTDTEAFF.

This chain links TRBV5-4 with TRBJ2-2, with a possible D match to TRBD1 (7 bases). Germline V gene data show CDR1 as SGHNT and CDR2 as YYREEE (reference sequence). V was trimmed by 0 bases and J by 5 bases, leaving 11 bases between them. The CDR3 has 15 amino acids. CDR3 nucleotides: TGTGCCAGCAGCTTGGGACAGGGACTTACCGGGGAGCTGTTTTTT. Amino acid sequence: CASSLGQGLTGELFF.

This rearrangement joins TRBV9 to TRBJ1-2, with a weak D call TRBD1 (6 bases). V shed 4 bases and J shed 4 bases, with 11 bases lying between them. The CDR3 sequence is 13 residues long. From germline, CDR1 is SGDLS and CDR2 YYNGEE. CDR3 coding DNA: TGTGCCAGCAGCCCAACAGGGTCCTATGGCTACACCTTC. Its translation: CASSPTGSYGYTF.

The chain has TRBV4-2 and TRBJ1-2; TRBD1 is a possible D gene (6 bases). The CDR3 has 17 residues. Germline V CDR1 and CDR2: LGHNA, YNFKEQ. V gave up 0 bases and J gave up 8 bases, with 22 bases separating them. The CDR3 loop reads CASSQDLGVLGAEGYTF. The CDR3 DNA is TGTGCCAGCAGCCAAGATCTGGGGGTCTTGGGGGCCGAAGGCTACACCTTC.

This rearrangement joins TRBV24-1 to TRBJ2-2; D is possibly TRBD2 (6 bases). V was shortened by 4 bases and J by 3 bases, with 14 bases between the two germline ends. From germline, CDR1 is KGHDR and CDR2 SFDVKD. The CDR3 is 16 residues long. CDR3 protein: CATSDRGDFHTGELFF. The CDR3, as DNA: TGTGCCACCAGTGACAGAGGGGACTTTCACACCGGGGAGCTGTTTTTT.

Notes on this clone: Other DNA sequences of this sample code for an identical CDR3. The V call is TRBV4-1, the J call TRBJ1-3; D possibly corresponds to TRBD1 (6 bases). V was trimmed by 5 bases and J by 2 bases, leaving 19 bases between them. Germline V CDR1 and CDR2: MGHRA, YSYEKL. The length of the CDR3 is 17 residues. This CDR3 is CASSSGAGAGTGNTIYF. The CDR3 region has the DNA TGCGCCAGCAGCTCAGGGGCTGGGGCAGGGACTGGAAACACCATATATTTT.

The chain joins TRBV15 to TRBJ1-1, with TRBD1 matching 8 bases. Germline CDR1 and CDR2: LNHNV and YYDKDF (reference sequence). V lost 3 bases to trimming and J lost 3 bases; unmatched junction nucleotides: 3. CDR3 length: 14 residues. This chain's CDR3 is CATSSGQGDTEAFF. The CDR3 bases are TGTGCCACCAGCAGCGGACAGGGAGACACTGAAGCTTTCTTT.

The chain recombines TRBV7-2 with TRBJ2-5; 8 bases align to TRBD1. Germline-derived CDR1 and CDR2 are SGHTA and FQGNSA. The CDR3 is 16 amino acids. With 1 base clipped from V and 1 base from J, the junction kept 5 bases outside the gene matches. As DNA, the CDR3 is TGTGCCAGCAGCTTAGGACGAGGACAGGGCCAAGAGACCCAGTACTTC. Its translation is CASSLGRGQGQETQYF.

The rearrangement uses TRBV9 and TRBJ2-5; 7 bases match TRBD2. V was pared by 0 bases and J by 4 bases, with 3 bases of the junction left unmatched. Germline V gives CDR1 SGDLS, CDR2 YYNGEE. The CDR3 contains 14 residues. The CDR3 loop is CASSVVGTTETQYF. CDR3 nucleotide sequence: TGTGCCAGCAGCGTAGTGGGGACTACAGAGACCCAGTACTTC.

This sequence joins TRBV5-6 and TRBJ2-5, with a tentative D call TRBD2 (5 bases). CDR3 length: 14 residues. CDR1 is SGHDT and CDR2 is YYEEEE in the germline V gene. Trimming shortened V by 0 bases and J by 5 bases, and 11 bases separated the two germline ends. CDR3 sequence reads: CASSLVEGMETQYF. The CDR3 nucleotides are TGTGCCAGCAGCTTGGTAGAGGGTATGGAGACCCAGTACTTC.

The chain has TRBV30 and TRBJ1-3, with 9 bases lining up with TRBD1. CDR3 length: 14 amino acids. CDR1 and CDR2 (germline): GTSNPN, SVGIG (reference sequence). The V and J ends lost 6 bases and 2 bases, in that order; junction bases with no gene match: 5. For the CDR3, the DNA is TGTGCCTGCCCCGGGACAGGGACTGGAAACACCATATATTTT. Translation gives CACPGTGTGNTIYF. The variable domain in full, completed from reference TRBV30 and TRBJ1-3, reads SQTIHQWPATLVQPVGSPLSLECTVEGTSNPNLYWYRQAAGRGLQLLFYSVGIGQISSEVPQNLSASRPQDRQFILSSKKLLLSDSGFYLCACPGTGTGNTIYFGEGSWLTVV.

The J gene is TRBJ2-7, the V gene TRBV30, with TRBD2 as a possible D gene (5 bases). V lost 0 bases to trimming and J lost 6 bases, with 21 bases between them. The germline V gene has CDR1 GTSNPN and CDR2 SVGIG (reference sequence). The CDR3 is 16 amino acids. The CDR3 loop is CAWSVLAGLGISEQYF. The CDR3 bases are TGTGCCTGGAGTGTATTGGCGGGCCTGGGAATCAGCGAGCAGTACTTC.

The genes are TRBV5-1 and TRBJ2-3; D is possibly TRBD2 (6 bases). The CDR3 contains 14 residues. V was clipped by 5 bases and J by 0 bases, with 10 bases between them. CDR1 and CDR2 from the germline V gene are SGHRS and YFSETQ. CDR3 sequence (DNA): TGCGCCAGCAGTTCCGGGACTAGCACAGATACGCAGTATTTT. Translation gives CASSSGTSTDTQYF.

The chain couples TRBV19 to TRBJ2-6; unclear D gene. Germline CDR1 and CDR2: LNHDA and SQIVND (reference sequence). This CDR3 has 15 amino acids. Trimming shortened V by 0 bases and J by 3 bases, and 6 bases separated the two germline ends. CDR3 sequence: CASSIDPFGANVLTF. The CDR3 region has the DNA TGTGCCAGTAGTATAGATCCTTTTGGGGCCAACGTCCTGACTTTC.

This chain links TRBV20-1 with TRBJ1-5; perhaps TRBD1 as D (5 bases). V lost 3 bases and J lost 4, with 16 bases in between. Per the germline V gene, CDR1 is DFQATT and CDR2 is SNEGSKA (reference sequence). The CDR3 covers 15 residues. For the CDR3, the DNA is TGCAGTGCTAGTGCCCCGGGGGGGTATAATCAGCCCCAGCATTTT. Its protein product is CSASAPGGYNQPQHF.

The gene calls are TRBV5-1 and TRBJ2-5; TRBD2 is a possible D gene (5 bases). CDR1 SGHRS and CDR2 YFSETQ come from the germline V gene. This CDR3 has 13 amino acids. V gave up 7 bases and J gave up 4 bases, with 14 bases separating them. Written as DNA, the CDR3 is TGCGCCAGCTGGAAAGGGAGTACAGAGACCCAGTACTTC. Amino acids: CASWKGSTETQYF.

The rearrangement joins TRBV5-1 to TRBJ2-1, with TRBD2 matching 8 bases. This CDR3 is 15 amino acids long. J was trimmed by 4 bases and V by 2 bases; bases with no gene match: 5. CDR1 and CDR2 (germline): SGHRS, YFSETQ. The CDR3 sequence is CASSFGGGSYNEQFF. The CDR3 region has the DNA TGCGCCAGCAGCTTTGGCGGGGGGTCGTACAATGAGCAGTTCTTC.

CDR3 DNA sequence: TGTGCCAGTACCAATGACAGGGGGAAGAAAACTGAAGCTTTCTTT. It is translated as CASTNDRGKKTEAFF. This sequence joins TRBV19 and TRBJ1-1; 9 positions agree with TRBD1. V lost 7 bases, J lost 5 bases, and 11 bases stayed unmatched. There are 15 residues in the CDR3. The germline V gene has CDR1 LNHDA and CDR2 SQIVND (reference sequence). The full variable domain, in which reference TRBV19 and TRBJ1-1 provide the parts outside the CDR3, is DGGITQSPKYLFRKEGQNVTLSCEQNLNHDAMYWYRQDPGQGLRLIYYSQIVNDFQKGDIAEGYSVSREKKESFPLTVTSAQKNPTAFYLCASTNDRGKKTEAFFGQGTRLTVV.

The V gene is TRBV7-2, the J gene TRBJ2-1, with 11 bases that match TRBD2. The CDR3 contains 15 residues. The V gene end was trimmed by 2 bases and the J gene end by 4 bases; junction bases not matched to a gene: 1. From germline, CDR1 is SGHTA and CDR2 FQGNSA. In nucleotides, the CDR3 is TGTGCCAGCAGCTTACTAGCGGGGGGATACAATGAGCAGTTCTTC. Its protein product is CASSLLAGGYNEQFF.

This chain links TRBV7-2 with TRBJ1-4, with D perhaps matching TRBD1 (6 bases). Germline assignment: CDR1 SGHTA and CDR2 FQGNSA. This CDR3 comprises 18 residues. V shed 2 bases and J shed 8 bases, with 24 bases lying between them. In DNA form, the CDR3 reads TGTGCCAGCAGCTTACGGCGGGGGGCGGGGCTTGAAAGAGAAAAACTGTTTTTT. This translates into CASSLRRGAGLEREKLFF.

This clone appeared a single time. The rearrangement joins TRBV30 to TRBJ2-5; D is perhaps TRBD1 (7 bases). Trimming took off 4 bases at V and 3 bases at J, with 15 bases between the two ends. The germline V gene has CDR1 GTSNPN and CDR2 SVGIG (reference sequence). This CDR3 comprises 14 residues. CDR3 nucleotide sequence: TGTGCCTGGACCGTAGGCAGGGGGGAAGAGACCCAGTACTTC. Residues: CAWTVGRGEETQYF. Complete variable domain (other parts from reference TRBV30 and TRBJ2-5): SQTIHQWPATLVQPVGSPLSLECTVEGTSNPNLYWYRQAAGRGLQLLFYSVGIGQISSEVPQNLSASRPQDRQFILSSKKLLLSDSGFYLCAWTVGRGEETQYFGPGTRLLVL.

This chain connects TRBV14 to TRBJ1-2, with unresolved D. The germline CDR1 and CDR2 sequences are SGHDN and FVKESK. The CDR3 sequence is 13 residues long. V gave up 1 base and J gave up 1 base, with 4 bases separating them. CDR3 nucleotides: TGTGCCAGCAGCCAAGCCGTTAACTATGGCTACACCTTC. Encoded protein: CASSQAVNYGYTF.

This clone was observed a few times. This rearrangement joins TRBV2 to TRBJ1-5; no firm D call. This CDR3 comprises 13 residues. Per the germline V gene, CDR1 is SNHLY and CDR2 is FYNNEI. V was pared by 3 bases and J by 4 bases, with 7 bases between. CDR3 region: CASSDLRNQPQHF. CDR3 bases: TGTGCCAGCAGTGATTTGAGGAATCAGCCCCAGCATTTT.

Notes on this clone: The sample carries other DNA sequences with the same CDR3. This chain connects TRBV7-3 to TRBJ1-6, with 7 bases aligning to TRBD1. CDR1 SGHTA and CDR2 FQGTGA come from the germline V gene. V shed 6 bases, J shed 10 bases, and the junction held 6 bases outside the gene matches. CDR3 length: 13 amino acids. For the CDR3, the DNA is TGTGCCAGCAGTGGGACAGTAGGCTCACCCCTCCACTTT. Its translation is CASSGTVGSPLHF. Full variable domain (rest looked up from reference TRBV7-3 and TRBJ1-6): GAGVSQTPSNKVTEKGKYVELRCDPISGHTALYWYRQSLGQGPEFLIYFQGTGAADDSGLPNDRFFAVRPEGSVSTLKIQRTERGDSAVYLCASSGTVGSPLHFGNGTRLTVT.